The entry that follows covers one TCR beta chain sequence. Its cognate antigen is unknown. These data belong to a study of cytomegalovirus exposure and HLA in healthy donors. PCR was performed using 60 Vbeta and 13 Jbeta primers. Repertoires were generated with immunoSEQ multiplex PCR, while TCRdb's copy carries only in-frame clones and drops some. The repertoire holds 150,000 to 200,000 clones, 79% seen once, with approximately 4.4% in the top ten. Germline V gene lookup returns CDR1 SNHLY and CDR2 FYNNEI. V lost 4 bases and J 6 bases, leaving 16 bases between the germline ends. This CDR3 is 15 amino acids long. Study observations and caveats: The HLA-A and HLA-B alleles of most subjects were reportedly predicted accurately from TCR beta sequences.

The material sequenced was PBMCs. The clonotype comes from a woman under 40 in good health and CMV-seropositive. This chain links TRBV2 with TRBJ1-5; a weak D match, TRBD1 (6 bases). The DNA of the CDR3 is TGTGCCAGCAGTGGAAGCACAGGGACCGCTCAGCCCCAGCATTTT. Its translation is CASSGSTGTAQPQHF.